This T cell receptor beta chain was recorded in a study of cytomegalovirus exposure and HLA in healthy donors. Study overall: Ancestry clustering placed 70% to 90% of about 400 genotyped donors in the Caucasian-associated cluster.

A multiplex PCR was run with 60 Vbeta primers and 13 Jbeta primers. Measured with immunoSEQ multiplex PCR; TCRdb has only the in-frame clones, and not every one. This table has approximately 110,000 clones, 76% appearing once. This clone was seen a few times. The antigen is not known. CDR1 is LGHNA, CDR2 YSLEER, per germline. The CDR3 is made up of 19 amino acids. The trim removed 0 bases at V and 4 bases at J, leaving 16 bases unmatched. Study-wide findings and caveats: Cytomegalovirus association was listed for about 180 TCR beta chains. The study had only CMV serostatus as immune exposure information.

The chain links TRBV4-3 to TRBJ2-7, with 9 nucleotides matching TRBD2. This sequence originates from a man aged 35-49 years in good health and CMV-seropositive. Sequencing input: PBMCs. The CDR3 region has the DNA TGCGCCAGCAGCCAAGAGGGGCCAAGCGGGAGGAATAGACCGTACGAGCAGTACTTC. Translating gives CASSQEGPSGRNRPYEQYF.